This T cell receptor beta chain was captured in a study of cytomegalovirus exposure and HLA in healthy donors (dated by TCRdb to 2016 to 2017). For context, the study as a whole: According to a later analysis, one platform produced both the roughly 130 validation repertoires and the 700 or so repertoires of the first cohort. The study aimed to test whether cataloging public T cell receptors could reveal signatures of past pathogen exposure. To predict cytomegalovirus infection status, the study brought together high-throughput TCR immunosequencing, statistical association of individual TCRs with disease status, and machine learning. A separate validation cohort of roughly 130 different subjects was used in addition to the 666-subject first cohort. General conclusions and limits of the study: A later analysis lacked HLA typing for the validation cohort, so it scored co-occurrence in that cohort across all 120 or so repertoires. It was suggested by the authors that the approach could potentially be generalized to other disease states and immunological phenotypes. In a later analysis, TCRs clustered in the first cohort were found to also tend to co-occur in the roughly 120 validation repertoires, with roughly 93% of cluster scores above 0. In vitro tests confirmed that a few of the cytomegalovirus-associated TCR beta chains recognize cytomegalovirus antigens. Most TCR sequences were seen in very few donors, while some public TCRs were found in many individuals. The classifier was reported to diagnose cytomegalovirus status with high specificity and sensitivity in both the original and validation cohorts. The study gave a list of 150 to 200 TCR beta chains associated with cytomegalovirus.

CDR1 and CDR2, looked up from the germline V gene, are SGDLS and YYNGEE. V drops 4 bases and J drops 5 bases, leaving 13 bases in between. Reading from cysteine to phenylalanine, the CDR3 counts 15 amino acids. Only the CDR3 region is kept as DNA, spanning 45 bases read in frame from base 1. Details on this clone: No cognate antigen has been identified for it. The sample holds no much larger clone one base away, and base qualities are not on file.

To prepare the library, the immunoSEQ multiplex PCR assay was applied. The authors' pipeline ran thus. A statistical classification framework was built to diagnose cytomegalovirus status from the catalog of TCR beta chain sequences. Entries here come from immuneACCESS through TCRdb and include only in-frame sequences with V and J called. Some clones fail to appear in such tables; in the studies checked, an unresolved V gene covers under half of the shortfall, and the cause of the remainder is unknown. The V and J calls and the clone size are those of that table, but D and trimming were determined from the DNA. A total of 190,000 or so clones appear in this sample, about 86% of them only once. The top ten constitute approximately 3% of the sample. Donors formed part of the validation cohort, which comprised over a hundred subjects and was distinct from the first cohort of fewer than 750 subjects.

The clonotype was recovered from a woman between 18 and 30 years old in good health and CMV-seropositive. Recombination connected TRBV9 to TRBJ1-6, with a tentative D gene TRBD1 over 5 matching bases. Sequences were obtained from PBMCs. Here the CDR3 is given as CASSRQWGNNSPLHF. The nucleotide sequence reads as follows: TGTGCCAGCAGCCGACAGTGGGGAAATAATTCACCCCTCCACTTT.